One and the same sample provided the 23 T cell receptor beta chains below, sequenced in a study of blood T cell repertoires in COVID-19. Libraries were prepared by immunoSEQ multiplex PCR; TCRdb keeps only in-frame clonotypes and omits some of them. The sample records approximately 480,000 clones, around 87% being singletons. Sequencing was performed on PBMCs or T cells enriched from blood (not recorded which). These receptor sequences come from a woman aged 18-29 years who had recovered from COVID-19.

This rearrangement joins TRBV7-9 to TRBJ2-5; maybe TRBD1 (5 bases). Trimming cost V 3 bases and J 4 bases, with 18 bases left between them. CDR3 length equals 16 residues. The V gene's germline CDR1 is SEHNR and CDR2 FQNEAQ (reference sequence). Here the CDR3 reads CASSLRRQGFGETQYF. The CDR3 DNA follows: TGTGCCAGCAGCTTGAGACGGCAGGGATTTGGAGAGACCCAGTACTTC.

The J gene is TRBJ1-3, the V gene TRBV7-9, with 8 bases identical to TRBD1. Unmatched junction bases numbered 9, after V lost 4 bases and J lost 4 bases. Germline loops: CDR1 SEHNR, CDR2 FQNEAQ (reference sequence). CDR3 length: 16 residues. The CDR3 region is CASSSLRTGRGNTIYF. In DNA form, the CDR3 reads TGTGCCAGCAGCTCCCTCCGGACAGGGAGAGGAAACACCATATATTTT.

CDR3 in amino acids: CANAPDAGGPGTQYF. The CDR3 nucleotides are TGTGCCAACGCTCCCGATGCGGGGGGGCCAGGTACGCAGTATTTT. The rearrangement uses TRBV10-3 and TRBJ2-3, with 9 bases aligning to TRBD2. The CDR3 spans 15 residues. The V and J ends lost 10 bases and 8 bases, in that order; junction bases with no gene match: 16. Germline-derived CDR1 and CDR2 are ENHRY and SYGVKD.

The rearrangement uses TRBV5-1 and TRBJ2-7; 10 nucleotides agree with TRBD2. The CDR3 sequence is 16 residues long. Germline V gives CDR1 SGHRS, CDR2 YFSETQ. J gave up 0 bases and V 4 bases, and 7 bases lay outside the gene matches. CDR3 loop: CASSKLTSGDSYEQYF. In nucleotides, the CDR3 is TGCGCCAGCAGCAAACTAACTAGCGGGGACTCCTACGAGCAGTACTTC.

This sequence joins TRBV11-2 and TRBJ2-1; 7 bases match TRBD1. The CDR3 covers 15 residues. Germline assignment: CDR1 SGHAT and CDR2 FQNNGV. Trimming at V came to 1 base and at J to 5 bases, leaving 5 bases not matched to a gene. The CDR3 DNA sequence: TGTGCCAGCAGCTTAGGGATAACAGGGGACAATGAGCAGTTCTTC. Amino acid sequence: CASSLGITGDNEQFF.

The chain carries TRBV4-1 and TRBJ2-6; tentative D call: TRBD1 (5 bases). From germline, CDR1 is MGHRA and CDR2 YSYEKL. This CDR3 is built from 19 residues. With 1 base removed from V and 2 bases from J, the gap between germline ends came to 18 bases. This chain's CDR3 is CASSQVFRVRGAGANVLTF. DNA of the CDR3: TGCGCCAGCAGCCAAGTTTTCAGGGTTAGGGGCGCTGGGGCCAACGTCCTGACTTTC.

The chain uses TRBV21-1 and TRBJ2-1; TRBD1 was called by the table and not checked on the DNA. TRBV21-1 is assigned pseudogene status. CDR3 length: 14 amino acids. CDR3 residues: CASSGGQVYNEQFF. CDR3 sequence (DNA): TGTGCCAGCAGCGGGGGACAGGTCTACAATGAGCAGTTCTTC.

The genes are TRBV6-4 and TRBJ2-1; D is perhaps TRBD2 (5 bases). Between the trimmed V and J ends, which lost 3 bases and 9 bases, there was a span of 15 bases. The CDR3 covers 14 residues. Germline V gives CDR1 MRHNA, CDR2 SNTAGT. The CDR3, as DNA: TGTGCCAGCAGTGAACAGCCTCTGGGGAGTGAGCAGTTCTTC. Amino acid sequence: CASSEQPLGSEQFF.

V gene TRBV18 combines with J gene TRBJ1-5, with D maybe TRBD1 (5 bases). Germline V gene data show CDR1 as KGHSH and CDR2 as LQKENI. This CDR3 spans 13 amino acids. With 3 bases removed from V and 5 bases from J, the gap between germline ends came to 8 bases. CDR3 nucleotides: TGTGCCAGCTCACCCAGGGAATATCAGCCCCAGCATTTT. Its translation: CASSPREYQPQHF.

This clone has just one count. The CDR3 DNA sequence: TGTGCCAGTAGTATTCCGGGTAGGTCTGAAGCTTTCTTT. Protein product: CASSIPGRSEAFF. The V and J genes are TRBV19 and TRBJ1-1, with D hard to call. V was pared by 3 bases and J by 6 bases, with 11 bases between. Germline-derived CDR1 and CDR2 are LNHDA and SQIVND (reference sequence). This CDR3 spans 13 amino acids.

The genes are TRBV6-5 and TRBJ1-4, with D tentatively TRBD1 (5 bases). The CDR3 loop spans 15 amino acids. Trimming cost V 6 bases and J 8 bases, with 19 bases left between them. From germline, CDR1 is MNHEY and CDR2 SVGAGI. The CDR3 region has the DNA TGTGCCAGCAGCGAGAGGTGGGGGACTTGGGAAAAACTGTTTTTT. As protein: CASSERWGTWEKLFF.

The chain joins TRBV12-3 or TRBV12-4 to TRBJ2-1; possible D gene TRBD1, 6 bases. The CDR3 is made up of 13 amino acids. V lost 8 bases to trimming and J lost 8 bases, with 16 bases between them. The CDR3 spells CASGVTRGDEQFF. Written as DNA, the CDR3 is TGTGCCAGCGGCGTTACCAGGGGTGATGAGCAGTTCTTC.

This clone came up a few times. This sequence joins TRBV10-3 and TRBJ1-4; tentative D call: TRBD1 (5 bases). Trimming removed 8 bases from V and 5 bases from J, with 12 bases in between. Per germline, CDR1 ENHRY and CDR2 SYGVKD. The CDR3 contains 13 residues. The CDR3 nucleotides read TGTGCCATCGGGAAGGGGCCGAATGAAAAACTGTTTTTT. This translates into CAIGKGPNEKLFF.

V gene TRBV5-8 combines with J gene TRBJ2-2; D not certain. Trimming removed 1 base from V and 3 bases from J, with 4 bases in between. Germline CDR1 SGHTS, CDR2 YDEGEE. The CDR3 loop spans 13 amino acids. CDR3 sequence: CASSLTDTGELFF. The CDR3 DNA reads TGTGCCAGCAGCTTGACGGACACCGGGGAGCTGTTTTTT.

V gene TRBV6-5 combines with J gene TRBJ1-2, with 8 bases matching TRBD1. Germline values: CDR1 MNHEY, CDR2 SVGAGI. This CDR3 region has 12 residues. V trimming: 4 bases; J trimming: 7 bases; junction bases outside the gene matches: 2. For the CDR3, the DNA is TGTGCCAGCAGTTCTACAGGGGGTGGCTACACCTTC. Encoded protein: CASSSTGGGYTF.

The gene calls are TRBV5-1 and TRBJ2-5; 7 bases agree with TRBD2. This CDR3 is built from 14 residues. Germline V gives CDR1 SGHRS, CDR2 YFSETQ. V lost 4 bases, J lost 4 bases, and 7 bases stayed unmatched. Here the CDR3 DNA reads TGCGCCAGCAGCGGGGGGGACTTTCGAGAGACCCAGTACTTC. It yields the protein CASSGGDFRETQYF.

This rearrangement joins TRBV28 to TRBJ2-3; 7 positions match TRBD2. With 5 bases clipped from V and 4 bases from J, the junction kept 18 bases outside the gene matches. The germline CDR1 and CDR2 sequences are MDHEN and SYDVKM. The CDR3 spans 18 residues. CDR3 sequence (DNA): TGTGCCAGCAGTAATATGTTCGGGAGCGGGGAGTCCGCAGATACGCAGTATTTT. This gives the protein CASSNMFGSGESADTQYF.

V gene TRBV18 combines with J gene TRBJ1-1, with a weak D call TRBD1 (6 bases). V lost 3 bases and J lost 7, with 24 bases in between. This CDR3 has 17 residues. Per the germline V gene, CDR1 is KGHSH and CDR2 is LQKENI. The CDR3 is CASSPVLSGGARVEAFF. The CDR3 nucleotides read TGTGCCAGCTCACCGGTTTTATCCGGGGGGGCAAGGGTTGAAGCTTTCTTT. Full variable domain (remainder filled in from reference TRBV18 and TRBJ1-1): NAGVMQNPRHLVRRRGQEARLRCSPMKGHSHVYWYRQLPEEGLKFMVYLQKENIIDESGMPKERFSAEFPKEGPSILRIQQVVRGDSAAYFCASSPVLSGGARVEAFFGQGTRLTVV.

The sample holds a few counts of this clone. The V gene is TRBV5-1, the J gene TRBJ1-6; the D is unclear. The ends were cut back, 2 bases at V and 5 bases at J, with 5 bases in the middle. The CDR3 is made up of 13 amino acids. Germline assignment: CDR1 SGHRS and CDR2 YFSETQ. In DNA form, the CDR3 reads TGCGCCAGCAGCTTAACAGATAATTCACCCCTCCACTTT. Protein product: CASSLTDNSPLHF. The whole variable domain, filled in from reference TRBV5-1 and TRBJ1-6, reads KAGVTQTPRYLIKTRGQQVTLSCSPISGHRSVSWYQQTPGQGLQFLFEYFSETQRNKGNFPGRFSGRQFSNSRSEMNVSTLELGDSALYLCASSLTDNSPLHFGNGTRLTVT.

The rearrangement uses TRBV3-1 (or the pseudogene TRBV3-2) and TRBJ2-1; D remains unclear. The length of the CDR3 is 11 residues. V lost 1 base and J lost 10, with 5 bases in between. Germline CDR1 LGHDT, CDR2 YNNKEL (reference sequence). The CDR3: CASSQAFEQFF. CDR3 nucleotide sequence: TGTGCCAGCAGCCAAGCGTTCGAGCAGTTCTTC.

J is TRBJ1-2 and V is TRBV27, with D possibly being TRBD1 (6 bases). Germline CDR1 is MNHEY and CDR2 is SMNVEV (reference sequence). The ends were cut back, 0 bases at V and 4 bases at J, with 12 bases in the middle. CDR3 length: 15 residues. CDR3 DNA: TGTGCCAGCAGTTTATCGAGGGGACATTCCTATGGCTACACCTTC. Translating it yields CASSLSRGHSYGYTF.

The chain joins TRBV10-3 to TRBJ1-1, with D uncertain. Per the germline V gene, CDR1 is ENHRY and CDR2 is SYGVKD. V shed 10 bases and J shed 0 bases, with 9 bases lying between them. The CDR3 has 12 residues. The CDR3 loop is CATWAVNTEAFF. The CDR3 coding sequence is TGTGCCACTTGGGCCGTGAACACTGAAGCTTTCTTT.

CDR3 bases: TGTGCCAGCAGTGTACCCTATAGCAATCAGCCCCAGCATTTT. Translation gives CASSVPYSNQPQHF. The rearrangement uses TRBV2 and TRBJ1-5; D is undetermined. The germline gives CDR1 SNHLY, CDR2 FYNNEI. V was pared by 4 bases and J by 0 bases, with 7 bases between. The CDR3 consists of 14 residues.